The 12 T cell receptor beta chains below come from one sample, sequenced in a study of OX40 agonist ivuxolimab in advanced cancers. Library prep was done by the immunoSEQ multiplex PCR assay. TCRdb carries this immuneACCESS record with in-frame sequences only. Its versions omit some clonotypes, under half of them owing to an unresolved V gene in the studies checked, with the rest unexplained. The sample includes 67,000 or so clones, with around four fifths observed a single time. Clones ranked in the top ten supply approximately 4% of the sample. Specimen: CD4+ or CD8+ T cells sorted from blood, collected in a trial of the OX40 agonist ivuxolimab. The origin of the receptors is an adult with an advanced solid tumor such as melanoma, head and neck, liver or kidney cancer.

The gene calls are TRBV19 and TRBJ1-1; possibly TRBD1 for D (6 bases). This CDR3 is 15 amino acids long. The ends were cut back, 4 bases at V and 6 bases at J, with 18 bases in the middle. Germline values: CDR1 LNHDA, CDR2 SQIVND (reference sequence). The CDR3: CASSNLRGTKSEAFF. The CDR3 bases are TGTGCCAGTAGTAACCTCAGGGGCACAAAATCTGAAGCTTTCTTT. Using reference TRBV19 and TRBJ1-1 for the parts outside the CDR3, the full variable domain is DGGITQSPKYLFRKEGQNVTLSCEQNLNHDAMYWYRQDPGQGLRLIYYSQIVNDFQKGDIAEGYSVSREKKESFPLTVTSAQKNPTAFYLCASSNLRGTKSEAFFGQGTRLTVV.

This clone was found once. CDR3 protein: CASSQDWGSTEAFF. The DNA of the CDR3 is TGCGCCAGCAGCCAAGATTGGGGGAGCACTGAAGCTTTCTTT. This chain links TRBV4-3 with TRBJ1-1, with a possible D match to TRBD1 (5 bases). Looked up from germline, CDR1 is LGHNA and CDR2 is YSLEER. The CDR3 consists of 14 residues. Between the trimmed V and J ends, which lost 0 bases and 4 bases, there was a span of 9 bases.

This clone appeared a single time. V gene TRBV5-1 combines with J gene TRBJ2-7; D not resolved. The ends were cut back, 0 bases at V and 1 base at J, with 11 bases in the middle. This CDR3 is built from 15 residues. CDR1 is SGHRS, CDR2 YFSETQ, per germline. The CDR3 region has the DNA TGCGCCAGCAGCTTGGCCGGGCAGGAGTCCTACGAGCAGTACTTC. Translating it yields CASSLAGQESYEQYF.

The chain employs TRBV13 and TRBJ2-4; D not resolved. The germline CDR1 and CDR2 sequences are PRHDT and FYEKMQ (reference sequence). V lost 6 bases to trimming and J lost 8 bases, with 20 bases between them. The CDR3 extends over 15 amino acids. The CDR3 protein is CASRPIMAVSDIQYF. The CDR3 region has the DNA TGTGCCAGCAGACCAATTATGGCTGTTTCGGACATTCAGTACTTC.

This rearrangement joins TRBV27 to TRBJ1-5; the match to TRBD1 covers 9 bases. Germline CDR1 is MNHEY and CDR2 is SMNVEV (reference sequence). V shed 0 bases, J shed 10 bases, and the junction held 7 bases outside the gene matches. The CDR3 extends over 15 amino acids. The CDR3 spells CASSLSVGQGNPQHF. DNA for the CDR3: TGTGCCAGCAGTTTATCGGTGGGACAGGGTAACCCCCAGCATTTT.

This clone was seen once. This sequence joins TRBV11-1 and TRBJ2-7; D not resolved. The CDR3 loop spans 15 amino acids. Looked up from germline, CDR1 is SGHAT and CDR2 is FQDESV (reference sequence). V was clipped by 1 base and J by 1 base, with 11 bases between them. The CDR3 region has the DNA TGTGCCAGCAGCTTAGAAACAGCGTCATCCTACGAGCAGTACTTC. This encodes CASSLETASSYEQYF. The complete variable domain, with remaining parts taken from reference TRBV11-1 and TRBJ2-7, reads EAEVAQSPRYKITEKSQAVAFWCDPISGHATLYWYRQILGQGPELLVQFQDESVVDDSQLPKDRFSAERLKGVDSTLKIQPAELGDSAMYLCASSLETASSYEQYFGPGTRLTVT.

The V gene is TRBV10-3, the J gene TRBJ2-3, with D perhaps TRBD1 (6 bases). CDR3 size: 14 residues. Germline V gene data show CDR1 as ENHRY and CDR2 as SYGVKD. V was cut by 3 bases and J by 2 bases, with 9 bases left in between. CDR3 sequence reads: CAISDGQTTDTQYF. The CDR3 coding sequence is TGTGCCATCAGTGATGGACAGACCACAGATACGCAGTATTTT.

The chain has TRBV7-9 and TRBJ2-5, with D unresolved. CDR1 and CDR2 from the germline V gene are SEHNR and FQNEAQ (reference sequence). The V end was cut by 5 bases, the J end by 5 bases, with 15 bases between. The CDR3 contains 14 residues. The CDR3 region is CASSPTLSRETQYF. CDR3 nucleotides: TGTGCCAGCAGCCCAACCTTATCCAGGGAGACCCAGTACTTC.

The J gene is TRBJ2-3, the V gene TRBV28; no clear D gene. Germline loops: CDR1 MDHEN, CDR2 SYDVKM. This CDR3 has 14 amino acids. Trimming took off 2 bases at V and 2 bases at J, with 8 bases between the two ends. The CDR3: CASSLDGDTDTQYF. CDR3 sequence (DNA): TGTGCCAGCAGTTTAGACGGAGACACAGATACGCAGTATTTT.

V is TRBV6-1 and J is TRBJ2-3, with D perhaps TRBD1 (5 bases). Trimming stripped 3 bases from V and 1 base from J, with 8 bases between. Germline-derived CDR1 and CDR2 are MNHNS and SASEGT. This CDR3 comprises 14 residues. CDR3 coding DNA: TGTGCCAGCAGTGATGACAGACGCACAGATACGCAGTATTTT. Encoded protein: CASSDDRRTDTQYF.

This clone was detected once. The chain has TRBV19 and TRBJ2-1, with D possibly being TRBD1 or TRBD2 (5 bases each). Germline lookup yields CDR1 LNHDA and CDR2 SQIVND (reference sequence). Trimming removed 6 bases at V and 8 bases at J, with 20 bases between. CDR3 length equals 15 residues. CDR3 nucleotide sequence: TGTGCCAGTAGCTCCTCGAGGGGCGTTTTATATGAGCAGTTCTTC. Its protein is CASSSSRGVLYEQFF.

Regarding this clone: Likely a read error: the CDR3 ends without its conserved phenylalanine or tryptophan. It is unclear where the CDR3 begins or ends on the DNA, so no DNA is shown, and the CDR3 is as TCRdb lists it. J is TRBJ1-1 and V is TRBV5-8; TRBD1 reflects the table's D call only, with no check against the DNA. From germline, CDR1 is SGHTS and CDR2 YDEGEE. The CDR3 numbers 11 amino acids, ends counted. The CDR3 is CASSLEPDRDG.